This T cell receptor beta chain stems from a study of blood T cells in healthy people across ages. About the research overall: Using template switching, researchers captured about one barcoded beta molecule for each two T cells. Study conclusions and caveats: PBMCs were not sorted, which prevented a conclusive comparison of naive versus antigen-experienced cells. Significant beta diversity loss was already apparent by age approximately 37, declining roughly linearly.

A word on this clonotype: Its matching antigen is unknown.

Combining a sample-barcoded 5' primer with a J-beta primer mix, a second PCR ran for roughly 6 to 12 cycles. Per sample, CDR3-containing paired-end reads numbered at least 2.5 million. TCRdb ran MiXCR on the 5' RACE reads and lists one entry per CDR3 protein. The sample contains 1,500,000 or so distinct CDR3 sequences, roughly 43% of which appear only once. The germline V gene encodes CDR1 SQVTM and CDR2 ANQGSEA. The ends were cut back, 7 bases at V and 5 bases at J, with 17 bases in the middle. This CDR3 is 13 amino acids long. Sequencing used blood. This chain uses TRBV29-1 with TRBJ2-5; a weak D match, TRBD2 (5 bases). The receptor's source is a woman under 30 in good health. CDR3 in DNA: TGCAGCGCTGGCTACATCGGGATCGAGACCCAGTACTTC. Its protein is CSAGYIGIETQYF. The entire variable domain, with the rest obtained from reference TRBV29-1 and TRBJ2-5, is as follows: SAVISQKPSRDICQRGTSLTIQCQVDSQVTMMFWYRQQPGQSLTLIATANQGSEATYESGFVIDKFPISRPNLTFSTLTVSNMSPEDSSIYLCSAGYIGIETQYFGPGTRLLVL.